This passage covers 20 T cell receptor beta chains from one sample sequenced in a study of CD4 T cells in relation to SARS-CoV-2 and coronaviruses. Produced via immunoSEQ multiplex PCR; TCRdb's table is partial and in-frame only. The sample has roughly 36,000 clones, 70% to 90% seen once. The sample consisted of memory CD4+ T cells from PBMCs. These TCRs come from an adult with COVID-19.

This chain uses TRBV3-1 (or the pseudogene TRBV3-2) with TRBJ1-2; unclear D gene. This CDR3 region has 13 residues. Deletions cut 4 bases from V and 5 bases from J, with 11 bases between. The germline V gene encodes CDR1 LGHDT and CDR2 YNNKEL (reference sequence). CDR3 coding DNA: TGTGCCAGCAGCCCAATTGACTCGTATGGCTACACCTTC. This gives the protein CASSPIDSYGYTF.

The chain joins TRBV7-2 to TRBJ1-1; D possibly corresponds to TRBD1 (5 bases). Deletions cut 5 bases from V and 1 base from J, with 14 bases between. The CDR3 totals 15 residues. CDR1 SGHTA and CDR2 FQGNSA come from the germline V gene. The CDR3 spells CASSRYGTENTEAFF. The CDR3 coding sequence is TGTGCCAGCAGCAGATACGGGACCGAGAACACTGAAGCTTTCTTT.

CDR3 bases: TGCGCCAGCAGCGCCACGAGGGACGTAAGTAGGAAGACCCAGTACTTC. Residues: CASSATRDVSRKTQYF. The chain is built from TRBV5-1 and TRBJ2-5; TRBD1 or TRBD2 may be the D gene (5 bases each). Looked up from germline, CDR1 is SGHRS and CDR2 is YFSETQ. The germline V and J ends were trimmed by 4 bases and 6 bases, with 22 bases remaining between them. The CDR3 consists of 16 residues. Complete variable domain (other parts from reference TRBV5-1 and TRBJ2-5): KAGVTQTPRYLIKTRGQQVTLSCSPISGHRSVSWYQQTPGQGLQFLFEYFSETQRNKGNFPGRFSGRQFSNSRSEMNVSTLELGDSALYLCASSATRDVSRKTQYFGPGTRLLVL.

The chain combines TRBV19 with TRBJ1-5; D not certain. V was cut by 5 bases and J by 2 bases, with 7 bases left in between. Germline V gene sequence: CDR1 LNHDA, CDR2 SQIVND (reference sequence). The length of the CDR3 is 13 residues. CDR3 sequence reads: CASSSQGNQPQHF. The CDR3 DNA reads TGTGCCAGTAGTTCCCAAGGCAATCAGCCCCAGCATTTT.

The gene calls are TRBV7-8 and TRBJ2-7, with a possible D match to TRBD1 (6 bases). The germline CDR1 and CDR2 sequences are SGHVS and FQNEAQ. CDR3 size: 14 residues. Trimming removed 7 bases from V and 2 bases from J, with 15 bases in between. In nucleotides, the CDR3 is TGTGCCAGCACCTCACAGGGCCCGACCTACGAGCAGTACTTC. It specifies CASTSQGPTYEQYF.

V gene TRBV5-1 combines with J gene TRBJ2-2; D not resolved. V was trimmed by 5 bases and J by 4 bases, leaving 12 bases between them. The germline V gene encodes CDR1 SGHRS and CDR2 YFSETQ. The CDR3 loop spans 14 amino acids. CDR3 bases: TGCGCCAGCAGGGAGTCTTTCGGCACCGGGGAGCTGTTTTTT. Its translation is CASRESFGTGELFF.

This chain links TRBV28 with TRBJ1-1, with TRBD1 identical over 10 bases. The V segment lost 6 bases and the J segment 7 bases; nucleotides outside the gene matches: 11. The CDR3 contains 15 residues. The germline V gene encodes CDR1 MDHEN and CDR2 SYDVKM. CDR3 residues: CASSNPTGGIDEAFF. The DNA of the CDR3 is TGTGCCAGCAGCAACCCGACAGGGGGCATCGATGAAGCTTTCTTT.

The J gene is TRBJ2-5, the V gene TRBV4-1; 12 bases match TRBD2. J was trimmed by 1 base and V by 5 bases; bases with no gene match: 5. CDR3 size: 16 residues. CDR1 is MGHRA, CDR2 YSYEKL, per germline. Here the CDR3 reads CASSARLAGAQETQYF. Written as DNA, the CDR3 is TGCGCCAGCAGCGCGCGACTAGCGGGAGCCCAAGAGACCCAGTACTTC.

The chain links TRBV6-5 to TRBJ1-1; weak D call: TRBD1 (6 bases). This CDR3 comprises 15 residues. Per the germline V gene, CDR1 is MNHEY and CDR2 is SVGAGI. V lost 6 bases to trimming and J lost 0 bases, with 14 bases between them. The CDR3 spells CASSSRDRLNTEAFF. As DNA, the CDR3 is TGTGCCAGCAGCAGCCGAGACAGGCTGAACACTGAAGCTTTCTTT.

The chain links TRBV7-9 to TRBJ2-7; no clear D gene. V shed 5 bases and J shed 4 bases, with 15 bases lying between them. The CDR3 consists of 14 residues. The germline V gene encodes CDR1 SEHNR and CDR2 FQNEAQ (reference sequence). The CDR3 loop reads CASSLGVGKYEQYF. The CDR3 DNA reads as TGTGCCAGCAGCCTTGGGGTGGGCAAATACGAGCAGTACTTC.

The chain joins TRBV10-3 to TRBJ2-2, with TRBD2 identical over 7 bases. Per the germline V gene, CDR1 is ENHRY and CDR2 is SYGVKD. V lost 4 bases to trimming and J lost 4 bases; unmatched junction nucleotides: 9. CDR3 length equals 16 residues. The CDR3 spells CAISGVGGSSTGELFF. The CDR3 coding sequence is TGTGCCATCAGTGGGGTAGGCGGGAGTAGCACCGGGGAGCTGTTTTTT.

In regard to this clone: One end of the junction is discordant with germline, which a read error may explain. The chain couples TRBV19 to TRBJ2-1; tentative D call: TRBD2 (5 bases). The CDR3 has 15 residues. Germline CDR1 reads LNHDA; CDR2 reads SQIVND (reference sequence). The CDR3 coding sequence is TGTGCCAGTAGAATAGCGTTCGGAACCTACAATGAGCAGTTCTTC. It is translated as CASRIAFGTYNEQFF.

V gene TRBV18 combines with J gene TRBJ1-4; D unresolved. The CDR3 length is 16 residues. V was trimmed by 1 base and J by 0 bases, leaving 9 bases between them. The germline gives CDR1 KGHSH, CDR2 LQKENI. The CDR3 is CASSPQSSATNEKLFF. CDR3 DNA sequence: TGTGCCAGCTCACCACAATCATCAGCAACTAATGAAAAACTGTTTTTT.

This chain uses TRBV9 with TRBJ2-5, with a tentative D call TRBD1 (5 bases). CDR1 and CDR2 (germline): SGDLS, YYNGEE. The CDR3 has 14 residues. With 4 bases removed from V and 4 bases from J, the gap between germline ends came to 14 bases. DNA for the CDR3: TGTGCCAGCAGCCCGGCCAGGGTATCAGAGACCCAGTACTTC. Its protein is CASSPARVSETQYF.

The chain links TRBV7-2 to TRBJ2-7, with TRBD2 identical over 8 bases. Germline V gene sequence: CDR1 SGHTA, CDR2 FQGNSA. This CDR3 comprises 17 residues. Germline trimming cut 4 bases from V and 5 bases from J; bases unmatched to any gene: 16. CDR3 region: CASSSQTGRGGVDEQYF. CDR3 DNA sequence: TGTGCCAGCAGCTCCCAAACTGGACGGGGGGGGGTAGACGAGCAGTACTTC. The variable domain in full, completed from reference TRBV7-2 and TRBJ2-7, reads GAGVSQSPSNKVTEKGKDVELRCDPISGHTALYWYRQSLGQGLEFLIYFQGNSAPDKSGLPSDRFSAERTGGSVSTLTIQRTQQEDSAVYLCASSSQTGRGGVDEQYFGPGTRLTVT.

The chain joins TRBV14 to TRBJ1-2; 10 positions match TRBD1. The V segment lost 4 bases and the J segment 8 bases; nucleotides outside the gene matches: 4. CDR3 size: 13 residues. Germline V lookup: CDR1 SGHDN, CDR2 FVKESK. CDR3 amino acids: CASSRGQGGGYTF. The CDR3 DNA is TGTGCCAGCAGCCGAGGACAGGGGGGCGGCTACACCTTC.

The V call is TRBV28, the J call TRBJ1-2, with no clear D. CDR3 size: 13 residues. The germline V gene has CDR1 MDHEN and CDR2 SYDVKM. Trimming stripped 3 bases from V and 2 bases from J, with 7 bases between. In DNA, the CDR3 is TGTGCCAGCAGTTTGGACGGGAACTATGGCTACACCTTC. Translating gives CASSLDGNYGYTF.

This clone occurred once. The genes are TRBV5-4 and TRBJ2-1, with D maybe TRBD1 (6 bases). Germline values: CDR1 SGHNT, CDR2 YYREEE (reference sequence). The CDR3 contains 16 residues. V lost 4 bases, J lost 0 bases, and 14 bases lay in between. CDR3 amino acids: CASSIRAGDSYNEQFF. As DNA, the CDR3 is TGTGCCAGCAGCATACGAGCAGGGGACTCCTACAATGAGCAGTTCTTC. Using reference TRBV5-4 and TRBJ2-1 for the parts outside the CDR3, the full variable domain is ETGVTQSPTHLIKTRGQQVTLRCSSQSGHNTVSWYQQALGQGPQFIFQYYREEENGRGNFPPRFSGLQFPNYSSELNVNALELDDSALYLCASSIRAGDSYNEQFFGPGTRLTVL.

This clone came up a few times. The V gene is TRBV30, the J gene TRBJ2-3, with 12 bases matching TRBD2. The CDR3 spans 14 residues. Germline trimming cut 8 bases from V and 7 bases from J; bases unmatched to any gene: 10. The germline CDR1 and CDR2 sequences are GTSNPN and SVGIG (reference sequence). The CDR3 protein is CAATLAGGGNTQYF. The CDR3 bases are TGTGCCGCCACTCTAGCGGGAGGGGGGAATACGCAGTATTTT.

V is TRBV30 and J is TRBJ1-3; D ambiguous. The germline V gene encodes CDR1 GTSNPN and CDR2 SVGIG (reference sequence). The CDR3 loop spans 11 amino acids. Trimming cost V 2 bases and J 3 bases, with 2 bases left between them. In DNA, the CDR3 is TGTGCCTGGAGTAGTGGAAACACCATATATTTT. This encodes CAWSSGNTIYF.